The present T cell receptor beta chain was sequenced within a study of response to subunit inactivated influenza vaccine. General study results and limits: Authors proposed each seasonal influenza vaccination draws in few new T cells.

This clonotype was counted many times. Antigen specificity is unknown. TCRdb fed the RT-PCR reads into MiXCR, producing one record per CDR3 protein. The sample shows roughly 500,000 distinct CDR3 sequences, approximately 16% of them seen only once. The CDR3 runs 13 residues. Germline loops: CDR1 SEHNR, CDR2 FQNEAQ (reference sequence). Trimming pared 5 bases from V and 1 base from J, leaving 8 bases between. V and J are TRBV7-9 and TRBJ1-1; D is ambiguous. The sequence was collected from a man between 50 and 75 years old who received an inactivated influenza vaccine. The material sequenced was CD4+ T cells sorted from PBMCs, taken approximately 25 months after vaccination. The DNA of the CDR3 is TGTGCCAGCAGCAGGCAAAGGAACACTGAAGCTTTCTTT. Translating it yields CASSRQRNTEAFF.